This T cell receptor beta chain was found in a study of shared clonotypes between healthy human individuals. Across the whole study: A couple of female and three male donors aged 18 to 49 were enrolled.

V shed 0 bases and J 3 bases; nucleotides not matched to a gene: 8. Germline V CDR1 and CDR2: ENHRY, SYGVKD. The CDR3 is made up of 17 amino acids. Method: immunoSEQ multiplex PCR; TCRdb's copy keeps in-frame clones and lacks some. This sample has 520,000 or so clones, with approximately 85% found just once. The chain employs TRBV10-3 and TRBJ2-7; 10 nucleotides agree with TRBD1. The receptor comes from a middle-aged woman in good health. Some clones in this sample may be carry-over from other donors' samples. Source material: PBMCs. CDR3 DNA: TGTGCCATCAGTGAGTCCGGGACAGGGGCGTTTCTCTACGAGCAGTACTTC. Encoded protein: CAISESGTGAFLYEQYF.